This TCR beta chain was profiled in a study of CXCR3-negative and CXCR3-positive naive CD8 T cells. This CDR3 contains 15 residues. Germline CDR1 LNHNV, CDR2 YYDKDF (reference sequence). Study conclusions and caveats: TRB CDR3s of CXCR3-positive naive cells were more hydrophobic than those of CXCR3-negative naive cells.

5' RACE with UMI labels generated the TRB cDNA libraries. TCRdb re-analyzed the 5' RACE reads; it lists each CDR3 protein once, without DNA. This listing includes about 89,000 distinct CDR3 sequences. About this clonotype itself: Its antigen is not identified.

CD45RO-CCR7+CD27+CD95- characterized naive CD8+ T cells. Input material: naive CXCR3+ CD8+ T cells from blood. Subset specified: CD45RO-CCR7+CD27+CD95- naive CD8+ T cells expressing CXCR3 (TNR3+). This chain joins TRBV15 and TRBJ2-3; the D call from TCRdb, TRBD2, cannot be confirmed without DNA. The receptor comes from a human donor in good health. Some clones in this sample may be carry-over from other donors' samples. This CDR3 is CATSESGPNTDTQYF.